This TCR beta chain was identified during a study of regulatory T cells in long-lasting Graves disease. As for time point: newly diagnosed GD, antithyroid drugs for less than 3 months. PBMCs were the source of the RNA used for TCR sequencing. This clonotype occurred a few times. The antigen remains undetermined. Study-level points and caveats: Persistent disease showed a preference for TRBV28, TRBJ1-2 and TRBJ2-5.

Assembly of TCR beta libraries relied on iRepertoire HTBI primers together with Arm-PCR of CDR3 regions. A single record per CDR3 protein comes from TCRdb applying MiXCR to the multiplex PCR reads. This table has about 530,000 distinct CDR3 sequences, roughly 15% appearing once. V lost 1 base and J 5 bases, leaving 13 bases between the germline ends. Germline V gene lookup returns CDR1 SEHNR and CDR2 FQNEAQ (reference sequence). CDR3 size: 15 residues. This sample also appeared in a second study, on T cells in Graves' hyperthyroidism and ophthalmopathy. From that second work: Peripheral blood also featured most of the thyroid clonotypes expanded above 0.001.

The sequence was obtained from a woman aged 35-65 years with Graves disease. The input for sequencing was peripheral blood mononuclear cells (PBMCs), taken at new diagnosis, from a patient treated with antithyroid drugs. The gene calls are TRBV7-9 and TRBJ2-3; TRBD2 is a possible D gene (6 bases). The CDR3 coding sequence is TGTGCCAGCAGCTTAGGAACGGGGGTGAAAGATACGCAGTATTTT. Protein sequence: CASSLGTGVKDTQYF.